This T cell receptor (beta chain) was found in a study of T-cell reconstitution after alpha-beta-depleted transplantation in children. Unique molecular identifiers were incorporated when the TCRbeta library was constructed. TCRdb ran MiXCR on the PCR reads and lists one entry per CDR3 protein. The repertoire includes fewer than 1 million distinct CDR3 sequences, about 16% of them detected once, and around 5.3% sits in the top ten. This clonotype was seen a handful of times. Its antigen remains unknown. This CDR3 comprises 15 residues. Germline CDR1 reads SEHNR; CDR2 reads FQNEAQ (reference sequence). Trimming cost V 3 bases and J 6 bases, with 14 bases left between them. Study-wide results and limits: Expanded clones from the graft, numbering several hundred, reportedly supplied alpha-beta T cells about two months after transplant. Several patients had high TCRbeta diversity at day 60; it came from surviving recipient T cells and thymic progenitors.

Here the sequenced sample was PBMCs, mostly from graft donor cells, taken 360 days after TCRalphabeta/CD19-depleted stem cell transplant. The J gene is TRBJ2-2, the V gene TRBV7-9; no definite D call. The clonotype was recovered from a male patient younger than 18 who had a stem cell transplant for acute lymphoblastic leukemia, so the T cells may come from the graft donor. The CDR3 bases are TGTGCCAGCAGCTTTAGCCCCGGCCGGCCCGGGGAGCTGTTTTTT. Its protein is CASSFSPGRPGELFF.